A selection of T cell receptor beta chains follows, all from one sample in a study of shared clonotypes between healthy human individuals. Some clones are missing from TCRdb's copy, which holds only in-frame ones; the method was immunoSEQ multiplex PCR. The repertoire holds about 510,000 clones, with approximately 79% as singletons. Sequenced: PBMCs. All receptors come from a woman in her forties in good health. Some clones in this sample may be carry-over from other donors' samples. Each CDR3 is given with its conserved first and last residue. D genes are given only for firm matches. For some rows the clone size is stated as once, few or many, or as a class when expanded; others skip it.

>NA|TRBJ2-7|TRBV9|TRBD1
TGTGCCAGCAGCGCCGTCGGGACAGGGGGCAGCGAGCAGTACTTC
CASSAVGTGGSEQYF
>NA|TRBJ2-2|TRBV7-6|TRBD2
TGTGCCAGCAGCTTATGGTCCGCGACTAGCGGAGCCGGGGAGCTGTTTTTT
CASSLWSATSGAGELFF
>NA|TRBJ2-1|TRBV7-9|TRBD2
TGTGCCAGCAGCTTAGATCGCGGCGGGAGAGGGTACAATGAGCAGTTCTTC
CASSLDRGGRGYNEQFF
>NA|TRBJ2-3|TRBV7-9|NA
TGTGCCAGCAGCTTAGCGGGAGGCTACACAGATACGCAGTATTTT
CASSLAGGYTDTQYF
>NA|TRBJ2-2|TRBV29-1|TRBD1
TGCAGCGCCCAGGGACAGAGGACTCGCGGGGAGCTGTTTTTT
CSAQGQRTRGELFF
>NA|TRBJ2-3|TRBV5-1|NA
TGCGCCAGCAGGCGGATGACAAACACAGATACGCAGTATTTT
CASRRMTNTDTQYF
>NA|TRBJ1-3|TRBV19|NA
TGTGCCAGTAGCATCGACAGATCCTCTGGAAACACCATATATTTT
CASSIDRSSGNTIYF
>NA|TRBJ2-7|TRBV5-1|NA
TGCGCCAGCAGCTTGATGGGAGAGGGCTACGAGCAGTACTTC
CASSLMGEGYEQYF
>NA|TRBJ2-2|TRBV10-3|NA
TGTGCCATCAGTGACCCCGGGAGAGGGGGCGGGGAGCTGTTTTTT
CAISDPGRGGGELFF
>NA|TRBJ1-4|TRBV28|NA
TGTGCCAGCAGGAGACCCCTGCGGACGCCAACTAATGAAAAACTGTTTTTT
CASRRPLRTPTNEKLFF
>NA|TRBJ2-1|TRBV9|NA
TGTGCCAGCAGCGTTCTAGGAGGGGGAGGGACCTACAATGAGCAGTTCTTC
CASSVLGGGGTYNEQFF
>NA|TRBJ2-2|TRBV28|NA
TGTGCCAGCAGCCCCGACACTAACACCGGGGAGCTGTTTTTT
CASSPDTNTGELFF
>NA|TRBJ2-7|TRBV10-1|TRBD1
TGCGCCAGCAGTGAGGGGACAGGGGGCCACGAGCAGTACTTC
CASSEGTGGHEQYF
>NA|TRBJ2-3|TRBV2|TRBD1
TGTGCCAGCGCCGGGACAGGGAGTGCAGATACGCAGTATTTT
CASAGTGSADTQYF
>NA|TRBJ1-2|TRBV19|NA
TGTGCCAGTAGTATCGAGTTTCAGAATAACTATGGCTACACCTTC
CASSIEFQNNYGYTF
>NA|TRBJ2-3|TRBV5-6|TRBD1
TGTGCCAGCAGCGAGCAGACAGGGGCAGGCACAGATACGCAGTATTTT
CASSEQTGAGTDTQYF
>NA|TRBJ1-1|TRBV5-1|NA
TGCGCCAGCAGCTTGCAGACAGTGAACACTGAAGCTTTCTTT
CASSLQTVNTEAFF
>NA|TRBJ1-1|TRBV18|TRBD1
TGTGCCAGCTCACCCACAGGGGGTACGGGTCCGAACACTGAAGCTTTCTTT
CASSPTGGTGPNTEAFF
>NA|TRBJ2-5|TRBV7-2|NA
TGTGCCAGCAGCTTTGGGAGGCAAGAGACCCAGTACTTC
CASSFGRQETQYF
>once|TRBJ2-1|TRBV4-2|NA
TGTGCCAGCAGCCTCCTTGCGGCGTACTACAATGAGCAGTTCTTC
CASSLLAAYYNEQFF
>NA|TRBJ2-5|TRBV19|TRBD1
TGTGCCAGTAGTATGGCTAGGGGGCGACAAGAGACCCAGTACTTC
CASSMARGRQETQYF
>NA|TRBJ1-5|TRBV6-6|NA
TGTGCCAGCAGTTACGGGGGGCAGCAGCCCCAGCATTTT
CASSYGGQQPQHF
>NA|TRBJ2-1|TRBV28|TRBD2
TGTGCCATAAGGACTAGCGGGAGTGTGAATGAGCAGTTCTTC
CAIRTSGSVNEQFF
>NA|TRBJ2-1|TRBV18|TRBD2
TGTGCCAGCTCACCACCTGCGACTAGCGTTTTAAATGAGCAGTTCTTC
CASSPPATSVLNEQFF
>NA|TRBJ2-1|TRBV2|NA
TGTGCCAGCAGTGCGCCTAGCTCCTACAATGAGCAGTTCTTC
CASSAPSSYNEQFF
>NA|TRBJ2-3|TRBV11-2|TRBD2
TGTGCCAGCAGCTTAAGGCTAGCGGGATCAACAGATACGCAGTATTTT
CASSLRLAGSTDTQYF
>NA|TRBJ1-1|TRBV11-2|TRBD1
TGTGCCAGCAGCTTAGATCAACAGGGGACCACTGAAGCTTTCTTT
CASSLDQQGTTEAFF
>NA|TRBJ2-1|TRBV19|NA
TGTGCCAGTAGCGTCGGGCCTTACAATGAGCAGTTCTTC
CASSVGPYNEQFF
>few|TRBJ2-1|TRBV5-1|NA
TGCGCCAGCAGCTGGACAACGAGCTCCTACAATGAGCAGTTCTTC
CASSWTTSSYNEQFF
>NA|TRBJ1-1|TRBV29-1|NA
TGCAGCGCAACAGATTTCATGAACACTGAAGCTTTCTTT
CSATDFMNTEAFF
>NA|TRBJ2-3|TRBV4-3|NA
TGCGCCAGCAGCCAAGATCGGGAAGAAACGCAGTATTTT
CASSQDREETQYF
>once|TRBJ1-5|TRBV7-8|NA
TGTGCCAGCAGCCAGGGACACCGCCAGCCCCAGCATTTT
CASSQGHRQPQHF
>many|TRBJ2-1|TRBV2|TRBD2
TGTGCCAGCAGTTTGATAGCGGGAGTAGAGCAGTTCTTC
CASSLIAGVEQFF
>NA|TRBJ2-7|TRBV18|TRBD1
TGTGCCAGCTCACCGAGCACAGGGGGGTCCTACGAGCAGTACTTC
CASSPSTGGSYEQYF
>few|TRBJ1-1|TRBV7-2|NA
TGTGCCAGCAGCTTAGTCGGGGGGCAGTGGGCTTTCTTT
CASSLVGGQWAFF
>NA|TRBJ2-1|TRBV30|TRBD2
TGTGCCTGGTCCTTAGCGGGAGAGGGGTTCTTC
CAWSLAGEGFF
>NA|TRBJ2-5|TRBV2|TRBD2
TGTGCCAGCGGCTCGACTAGCGGGCCCCTAGAGACCCAGTACTTC
CASGSTSGPLETQYF
>NA|TRBJ2-2|TRBV10-3|TRBD1
TGTGCCATCAGTGAGTCGCTGACAGGGGAGGCCGGGGAGCTGTTTTTT
CAISESLTGEAGELFF
>NA|TRBJ2-3|TRBV11-2|NA
TGTGCCAGCAGCTTAGATGGGGGGCTAGGAATGTTGGATACGCAGTATTTT
CASSLDGGLGMLDTQYF
>NA|TRBJ2-5|TRBV2|NA
TGTGCCAGCAGTGTGCTTAGGGAGACCCAGTACTTC
CASSVLRETQYF
>NA|TRBJ2-1|TRBV5-5|NA
TGTGCCAGCAGAGGACCCGGGGATGAGCAGTTCTTC
CASRGPGDEQFF
>NA|TRBJ2-5|TRBV5-4|TRBD2
TGTGCCAGCAGCCCGGGACTAGCGGAGCTGTATAGCCAAGAGACCCAGTACTTC
CASSPGLAELYSQETQYF
>NA|TRBJ2-2|TRBV7-2|TRBD1
TGTGCCAGCAGCCCCAGGACAGGGGGAGCCGGGGAGCTGTTTTTT
CASSPRTGGAGELFF
>few|TRBJ2-3|TRBV7-6|TRBD1
TGTGCCAGCAGCGTACACAGGGGAGAGATGCCAGATACGCAGTATTTT
CASSVHRGEMPDTQYF
>NA|TRBJ2-1|TRBV10-3|TRBD1
TGTGCCATCAGTGAAACGGACAGGGGGCAGGATGAGCAGTTCTTC
CAISETDRGQDEQFF
>NA|TRBJ2-2|TRBV4-3|NA
TGCGCCAGCAGCCAAATGCCGGGGTCCGGGGAGCTGTTTTTT
CASSQMPGSGELFF
>NA|TRBJ2-1|TRBV6-6|TRBD2
TGTGCCAGCAGCCCCGGGACTAGCGGAAACAATGAGCAGTTCTTC
CASSPGTSGNNEQFF
>few|TRBJ1-1|TRBV7-2|TRBD1
TGTGCCAGCAGCCCACCAGTAGTCGGACAGGTGATGAACACTGAAGCTTTCTTT
CASSPPVVGQVMNTEAFF
>NA|TRBJ2-3|TRBV7-2|TRBD2
TGTGCCAGCAGCCGCCCGGGACTAGCGGCGGATACGCAGTATTTT
CASSRPGLAADTQYF
>NA|TRBJ2-1|TRBV28|TRBD1
TGTGCCAGCAGTTTGGGACAGGCTATGGGACTCGGGTTCTTC
CASSLGQAMGLGFF
>once|TRBJ1-3|TRBV25-1|NA
TGTGCCAGCAGTGAATCGGGCAGGGTGGGCTCTGGAAACACCATATATTTT
CASSESGRVGSGNTIYF